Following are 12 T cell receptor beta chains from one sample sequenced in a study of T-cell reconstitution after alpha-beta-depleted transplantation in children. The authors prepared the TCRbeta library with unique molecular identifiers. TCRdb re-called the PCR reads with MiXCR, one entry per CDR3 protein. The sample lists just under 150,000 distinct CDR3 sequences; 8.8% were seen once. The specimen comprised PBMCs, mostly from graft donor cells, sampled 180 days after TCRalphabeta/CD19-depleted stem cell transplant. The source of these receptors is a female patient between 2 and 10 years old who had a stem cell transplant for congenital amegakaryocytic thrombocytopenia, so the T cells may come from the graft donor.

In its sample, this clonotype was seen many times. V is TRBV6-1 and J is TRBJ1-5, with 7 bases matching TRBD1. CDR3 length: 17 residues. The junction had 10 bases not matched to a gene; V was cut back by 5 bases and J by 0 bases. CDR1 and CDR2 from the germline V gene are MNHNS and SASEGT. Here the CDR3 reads CASSPGTEFYSNQPQHF. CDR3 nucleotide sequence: TGTGCCAGCAGTCCCGGGACAGAATTTTATAGCAATCAGCCCCAGCATTTT.

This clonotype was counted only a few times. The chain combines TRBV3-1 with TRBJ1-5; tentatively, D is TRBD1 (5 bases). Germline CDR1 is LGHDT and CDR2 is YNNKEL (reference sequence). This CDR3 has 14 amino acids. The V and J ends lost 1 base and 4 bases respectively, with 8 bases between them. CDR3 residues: CASSQGGENQPQHF. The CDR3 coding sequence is TGTGCCAGCAGCCAAGGGGGCGAGAATCAGCCCCAGCATTTT. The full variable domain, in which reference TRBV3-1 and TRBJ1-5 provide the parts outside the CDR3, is DTAVSQTPKYLVTQMGNDKSIKCEQNLGHDTMYWYKQDSKKFLKIMFSYNNKELIINETVPNRFSPKSPDKAHLNLHINSLELGDSAVYFCASSQGGENQPQHFGDGTRLSIL.

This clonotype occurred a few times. CDR3 loop: CASSPRTSGRGENYNEQFF. CDR3 coding DNA: TGTGCCAGCAGCCCCCGGACTAGCGGGAGGGGGGAGAACTACAATGAGCAGTTCTTC. The chain combines TRBV7-3 with TRBJ2-1; the match to TRBD2 covers 15 bases. CDR1 is SGHTA, CDR2 FQGTGA, per germline. The CDR3 contains 19 residues. V gave up 5 bases and J gave up 3 bases; unmatched junction bases: 11.

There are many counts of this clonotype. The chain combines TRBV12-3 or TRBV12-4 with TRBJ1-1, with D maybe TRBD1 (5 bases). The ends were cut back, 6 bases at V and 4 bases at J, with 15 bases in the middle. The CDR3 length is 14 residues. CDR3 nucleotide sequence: TGTGCCAGCAGGGGGGTGGCAAAGACCACTGAAGCTTTCTTT. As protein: CASRGVAKTTEAFF.

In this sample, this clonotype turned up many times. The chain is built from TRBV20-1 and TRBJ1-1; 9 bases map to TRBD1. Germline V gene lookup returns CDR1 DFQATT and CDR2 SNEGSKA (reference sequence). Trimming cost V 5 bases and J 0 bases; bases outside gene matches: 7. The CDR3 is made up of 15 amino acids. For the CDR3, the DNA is TGCAGTGCTGCCCGGGACAGGGTACTGAACACTGAAGCTTTCTTT. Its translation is CSAARDRVLNTEAFF.

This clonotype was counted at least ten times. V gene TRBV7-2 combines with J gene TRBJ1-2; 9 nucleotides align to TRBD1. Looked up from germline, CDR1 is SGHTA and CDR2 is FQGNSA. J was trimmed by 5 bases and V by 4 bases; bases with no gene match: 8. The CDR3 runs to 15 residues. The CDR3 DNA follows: TGTGCCAGCAGCTCGTCGGACAGGGGAGGTTATGGCTACACCTTC. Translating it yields CASSSSDRGGYGYTF.

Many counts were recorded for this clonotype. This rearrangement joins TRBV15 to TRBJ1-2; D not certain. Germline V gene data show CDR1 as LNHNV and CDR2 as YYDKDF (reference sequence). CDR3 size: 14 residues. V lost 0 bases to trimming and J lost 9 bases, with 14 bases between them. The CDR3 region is CATSRESTVGCYTF. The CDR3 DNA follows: TGTGCCACCAGCAGAGAAAGCACAGTTGGCTGCTACACCTTC.

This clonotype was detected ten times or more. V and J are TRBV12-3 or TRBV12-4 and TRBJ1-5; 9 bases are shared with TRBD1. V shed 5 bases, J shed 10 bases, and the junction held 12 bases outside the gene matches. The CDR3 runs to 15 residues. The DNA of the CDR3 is TGTGCCAGCAGTCCCACACAGGGGGCGTTGGGTCCCCAGCATTTT. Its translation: CASSPTQGALGPQHF.

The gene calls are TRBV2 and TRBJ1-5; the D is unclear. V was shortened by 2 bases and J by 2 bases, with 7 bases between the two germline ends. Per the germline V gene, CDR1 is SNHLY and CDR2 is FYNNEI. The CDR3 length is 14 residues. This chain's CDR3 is CASSESPGNQPQHF. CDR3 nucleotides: TGTGCCAGCAGTGAATCCCCAGGCAATCAGCCCCAGCATTTT.

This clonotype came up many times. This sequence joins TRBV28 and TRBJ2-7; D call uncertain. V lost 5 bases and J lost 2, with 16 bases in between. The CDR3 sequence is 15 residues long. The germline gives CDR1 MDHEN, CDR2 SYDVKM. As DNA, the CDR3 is TGTGCCAGCAGTCGCCCGCCTGGCTTCCCCTACGAGCAGTACTTC. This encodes CASSRPPGFPYEQYF.

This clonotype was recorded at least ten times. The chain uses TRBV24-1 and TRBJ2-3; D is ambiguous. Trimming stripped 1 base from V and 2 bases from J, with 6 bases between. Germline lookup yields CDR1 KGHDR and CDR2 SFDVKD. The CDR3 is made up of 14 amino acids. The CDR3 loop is CATSDFDVTDTQYF. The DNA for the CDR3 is TGTGCCACCAGTGATTTTGATGTCACAGATACGCAGTATTTT.

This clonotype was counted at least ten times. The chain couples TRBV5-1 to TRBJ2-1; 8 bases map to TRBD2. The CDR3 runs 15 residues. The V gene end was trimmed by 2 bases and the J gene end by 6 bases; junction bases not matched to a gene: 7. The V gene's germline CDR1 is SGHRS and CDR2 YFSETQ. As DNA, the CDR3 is TGCGCCAGCAGCTTTCCCGGGGGGGCCCCCAATGAGCAGTTCTTC. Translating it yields CASSFPGGAPNEQFF.